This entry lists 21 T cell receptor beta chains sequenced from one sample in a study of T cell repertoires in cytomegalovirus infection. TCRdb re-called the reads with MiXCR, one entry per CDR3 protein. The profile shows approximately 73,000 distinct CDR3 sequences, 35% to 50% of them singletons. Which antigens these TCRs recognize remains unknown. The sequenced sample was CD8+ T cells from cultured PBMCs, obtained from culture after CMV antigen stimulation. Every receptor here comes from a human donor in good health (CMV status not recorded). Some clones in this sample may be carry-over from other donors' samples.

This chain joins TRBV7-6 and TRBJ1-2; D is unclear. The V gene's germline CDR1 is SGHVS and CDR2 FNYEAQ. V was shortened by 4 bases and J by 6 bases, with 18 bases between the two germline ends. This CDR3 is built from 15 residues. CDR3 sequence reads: CASSSTIWGTDGYTF. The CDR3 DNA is TGTGCCAGCAGCTCAACCATATGGGGAACGGATGGCTACACCTTC.

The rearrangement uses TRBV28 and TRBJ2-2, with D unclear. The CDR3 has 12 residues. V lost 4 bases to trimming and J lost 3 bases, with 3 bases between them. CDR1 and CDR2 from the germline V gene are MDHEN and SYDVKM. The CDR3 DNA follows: TGTGCCAGCAGTTGGGACACCGGGGAGCTGTTTTTT. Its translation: CASSWDTGELFF.

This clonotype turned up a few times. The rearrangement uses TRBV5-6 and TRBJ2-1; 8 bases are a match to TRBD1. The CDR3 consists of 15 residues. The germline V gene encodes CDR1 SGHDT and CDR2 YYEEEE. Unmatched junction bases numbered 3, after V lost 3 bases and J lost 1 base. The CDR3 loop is CASSWDRMSYNEQFF. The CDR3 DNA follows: TGTGCCAGCAGCTGGGACAGGATGTCCTACAATGAGCAGTTCTTC.

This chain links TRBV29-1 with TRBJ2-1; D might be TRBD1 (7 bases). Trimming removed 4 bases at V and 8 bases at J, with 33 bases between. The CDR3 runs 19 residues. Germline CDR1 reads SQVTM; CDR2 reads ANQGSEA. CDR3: CSVAPTPGTARGTGDEQFF. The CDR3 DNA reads TGCAGCGTTGCCCCGACTCCCGGGACAGCGAGGGGGACGGGAGATGAGCAGTTCTTC.

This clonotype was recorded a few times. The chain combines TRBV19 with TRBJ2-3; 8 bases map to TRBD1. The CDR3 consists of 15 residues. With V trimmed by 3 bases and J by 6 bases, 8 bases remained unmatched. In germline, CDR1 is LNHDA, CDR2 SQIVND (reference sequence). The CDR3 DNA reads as TGTGCCAGTAGTATCGGGACAGGTAATAGGGATACGCAGTATTTT. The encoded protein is CASSIGTGNRDTQYF.

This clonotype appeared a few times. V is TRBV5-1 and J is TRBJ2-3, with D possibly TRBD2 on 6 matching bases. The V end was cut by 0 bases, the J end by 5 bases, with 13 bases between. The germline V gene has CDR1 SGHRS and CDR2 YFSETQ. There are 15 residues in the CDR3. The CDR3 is CASSLEGPGGDTQYF. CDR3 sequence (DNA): TGCGCCAGCAGCTTGGAGGGACCCGGGGGAGATACGCAGTATTTT.

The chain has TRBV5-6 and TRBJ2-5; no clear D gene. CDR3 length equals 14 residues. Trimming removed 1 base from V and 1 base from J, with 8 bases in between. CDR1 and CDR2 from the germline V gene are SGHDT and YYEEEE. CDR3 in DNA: TGTGCCAGCAGCTTGAGGCTGGGCCAAGAGACCCAGTACTTC. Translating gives CASSLRLGQETQYF.

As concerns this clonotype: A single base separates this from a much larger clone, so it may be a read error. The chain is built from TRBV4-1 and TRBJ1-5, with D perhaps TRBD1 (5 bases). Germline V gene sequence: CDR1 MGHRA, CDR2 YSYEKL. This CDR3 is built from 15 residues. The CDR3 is CANSHRRGGDQPQHF. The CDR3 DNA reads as TGCGCCAACAGCCACAGGCGCGGAGGGGATCAGCCCCAGCATTTT.

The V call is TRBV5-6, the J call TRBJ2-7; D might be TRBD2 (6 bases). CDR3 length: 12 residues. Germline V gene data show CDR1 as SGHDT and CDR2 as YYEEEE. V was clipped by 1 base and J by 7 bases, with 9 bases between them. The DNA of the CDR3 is TGTGCCAGCAGCTTGAACGGAGGGGAGCAGTACTTC. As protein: CASSLNGGEQYF.

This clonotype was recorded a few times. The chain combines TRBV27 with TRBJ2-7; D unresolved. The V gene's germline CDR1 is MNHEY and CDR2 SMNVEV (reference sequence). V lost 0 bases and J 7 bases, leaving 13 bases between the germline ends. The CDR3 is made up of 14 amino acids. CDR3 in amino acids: CASSLSVGSGEQYF. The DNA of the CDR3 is TGTGCCAGCAGTTTATCGGTAGGGTCCGGAGAGCAGTACTTC.

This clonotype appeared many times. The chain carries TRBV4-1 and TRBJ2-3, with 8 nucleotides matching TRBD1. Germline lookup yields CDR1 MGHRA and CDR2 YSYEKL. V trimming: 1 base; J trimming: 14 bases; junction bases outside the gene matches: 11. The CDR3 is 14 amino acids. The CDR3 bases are TGCGCCAGCAGCCAAGTTAGAGAGACAGGGGATAGGTATTTT. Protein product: CASSQVRETGDRYF.

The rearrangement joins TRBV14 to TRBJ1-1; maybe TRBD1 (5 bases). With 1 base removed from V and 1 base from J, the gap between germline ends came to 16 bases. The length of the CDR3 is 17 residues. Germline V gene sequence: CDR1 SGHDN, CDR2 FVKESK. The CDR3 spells CASSQVVGAGPNTEAFF. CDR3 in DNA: TGTGCCAGCAGCCAAGTTGTCGGGGCAGGTCCGAACACTGAAGCTTTCTTT.

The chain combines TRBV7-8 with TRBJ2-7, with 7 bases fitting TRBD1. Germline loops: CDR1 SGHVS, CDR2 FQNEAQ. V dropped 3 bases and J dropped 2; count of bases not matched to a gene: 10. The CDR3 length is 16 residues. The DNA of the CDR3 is TGTGCCAGCAGCTTGAGTACGGACAGGCCTACCTACGAGCAGTACTTC. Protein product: CASSLSTDRPTYEQYF.

As DNA, the CDR3 is TGTGCCAGCAGCTGGGGGGCCGCTAGCTCCTACGAGCAGTACTTC. As protein: CASSWGAASSYEQYF. V is TRBV5-6 and J is TRBJ2-7; tentatively, D is TRBD1 or TRBD2 (6 bases each). CDR1 is SGHDT, CDR2 YYEEEE, per germline. CDR3 length equals 15 residues. V dropped 3 bases and J dropped 0 bases, with 13 bases sitting between them.

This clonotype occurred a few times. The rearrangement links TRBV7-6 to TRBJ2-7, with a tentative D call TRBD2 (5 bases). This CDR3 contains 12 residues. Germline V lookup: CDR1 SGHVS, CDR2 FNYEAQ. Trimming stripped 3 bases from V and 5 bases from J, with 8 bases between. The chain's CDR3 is CASSFSGNEQYF. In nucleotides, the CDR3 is TGTGCCAGCAGCTTCTCGGGGAACGAGCAGTACTTC.

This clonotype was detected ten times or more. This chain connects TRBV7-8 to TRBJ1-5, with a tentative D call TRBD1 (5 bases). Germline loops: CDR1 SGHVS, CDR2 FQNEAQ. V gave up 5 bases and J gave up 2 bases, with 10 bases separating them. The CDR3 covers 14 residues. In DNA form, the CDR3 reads TGTGCCAGCAGCCGAGGGGATGGCAATCAGCCCCAGCATTTT. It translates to CASSRGDGNQPQHF.

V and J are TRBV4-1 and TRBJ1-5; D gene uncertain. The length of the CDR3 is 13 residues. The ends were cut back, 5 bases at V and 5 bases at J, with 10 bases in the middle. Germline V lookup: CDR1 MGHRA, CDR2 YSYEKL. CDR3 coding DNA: TGCGCCAGCAGCGATCGGGGAGATCAGCCCCAGCATTTT. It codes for CASSDRGDQPQHF.

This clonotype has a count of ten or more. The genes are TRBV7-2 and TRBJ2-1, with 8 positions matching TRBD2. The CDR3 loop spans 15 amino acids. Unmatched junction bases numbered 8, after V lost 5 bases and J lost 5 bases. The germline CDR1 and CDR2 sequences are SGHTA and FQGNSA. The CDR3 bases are TGTGCCAGCAGCGGACTAGCCGGGGTCCACAATGAGCAGTTCTTC. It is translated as CASSGLAGVHNEQFF.

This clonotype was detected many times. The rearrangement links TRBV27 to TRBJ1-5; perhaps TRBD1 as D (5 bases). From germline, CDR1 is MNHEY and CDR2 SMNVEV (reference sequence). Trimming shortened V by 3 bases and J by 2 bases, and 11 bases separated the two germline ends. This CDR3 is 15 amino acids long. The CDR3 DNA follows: TGTGCCAGCAGTTTGGGGACGGGAGGCAATCAGCCCCAGCATTTT. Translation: CASSLGTGGNQPQHF.

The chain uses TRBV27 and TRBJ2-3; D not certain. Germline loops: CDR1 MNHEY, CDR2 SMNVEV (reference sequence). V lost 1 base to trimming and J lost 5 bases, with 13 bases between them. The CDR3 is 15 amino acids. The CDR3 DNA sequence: TGTGCCAGCAGTTTATATCCCCGGTTAGAAGATACGCAGTATTTT. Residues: CASSLYPRLEDTQYF.

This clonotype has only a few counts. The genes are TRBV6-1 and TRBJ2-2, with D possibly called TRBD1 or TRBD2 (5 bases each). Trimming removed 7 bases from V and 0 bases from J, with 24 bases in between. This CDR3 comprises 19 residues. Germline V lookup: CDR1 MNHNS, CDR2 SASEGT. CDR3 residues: CASIKEGTRTQPNTGELFF. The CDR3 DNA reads TGTGCCAGCATAAAAGAGGGGACGAGGACCCAACCGAACACCGGGGAGCTGTTTTTT.